These 2 T cell receptor beta chains were sequenced from one sample in a study of cytomegalovirus exposure and HLA in healthy donors. The PCR had 60 Vbeta and 13 Jbeta primers. Profiling relied on immunoSEQ multiplex PCR, and the TCRdb table lists in-frame clones only, not all of them. The sample lists around 150,000 clones, 78% occurring once. The specimen sequenced was PBMCs. All receptors come from a woman in her thirties or forties in good health and CMV-seronegative.

The chain uses TRBV21-1 and TRBJ2-2; the table's D call TRBD1 went unverified against the DNA. TRBV21-1 is a recognized pseudogene. This CDR3 comprises 16 residues. The CDR3 is CASSTPGQGFTGELFF. The CDR3 nucleotides are TGTGCCAGCAGCACACCGGGACAGGGATTTACCGGGGAGCTGTTTTTT.

The rearrangement uses TRBV27 and TRBJ1-1; 10 nucleotides align to TRBD1. In germline, CDR1 is MNHEY, CDR2 SMNVEV (reference sequence). The CDR3 runs 16 residues. Trimming removed 5 bases from V and 4 bases from J; junction bases left unmatched: 10. CDR3 region: CASSDRTGGSGTEAFF. As DNA, the CDR3 is TGTGCCAGCAGTGATCGGACAGGGGGATCGGGCACTGAAGCTTTCTTT.